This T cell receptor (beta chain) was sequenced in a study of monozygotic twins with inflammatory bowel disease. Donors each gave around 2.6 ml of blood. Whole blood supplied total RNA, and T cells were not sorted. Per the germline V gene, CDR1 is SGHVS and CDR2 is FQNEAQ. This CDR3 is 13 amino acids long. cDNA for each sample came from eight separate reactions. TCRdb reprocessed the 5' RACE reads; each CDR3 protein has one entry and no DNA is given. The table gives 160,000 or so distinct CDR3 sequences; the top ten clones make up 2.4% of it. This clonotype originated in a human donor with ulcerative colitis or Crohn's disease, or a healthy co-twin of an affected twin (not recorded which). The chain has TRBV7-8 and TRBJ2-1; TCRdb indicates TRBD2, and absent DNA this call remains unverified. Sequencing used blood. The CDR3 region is CASRPGLAGVAFF.